This TCR beta chain was sequenced for a study of blood T cell repertoires in COVID-19. Whole-study context: PBMCs, B-cell-depleted T cells, or T cells provided the cDNA or gDNA that made up the material.

Original data processing: It was from reference gene primer amplification that nucleated cell counts were estimated. Using immunoSEQ multiplex PCR, the repertoire was profiled, and TCRdb retains in-frame clones only, with some absent. Clone size and V and J calls were adopted from that table, with D and trimming inferred from the DNA. The sample shows about 67,000 clones, 79% of them seen only once. The sequence was obtained from a woman in her sixties or seventies with acute or convalescent COVID-19. Sequenced input: peripheral blood.

The CDR3 nucleotides read TGTGCCAGGTCGACAGGATACGAGCAGTACTTC. The encoded protein is CARSTGYEQYF. The chain has TRBV2 and TRBJ2-7; D is perhaps TRBD1 (6 bases). Trimming shortened V by 9 bases and J by 4 bases, and 10 bases separated the two germline ends. From germline, CDR1 is SNHLY and CDR2 FYNNEI. This CDR3 is built from 11 residues. The full variable domain, rest sourced from reference TRBV2 and TRBJ2-7, is EPEVTQTPSHQVTQMGQEVILRCVPISNHLYFYWYRQILGQKVEFLVSFYNNEISEKSEIFDDQFSVERPDGSNFTLKIRSTKLEDSAMYFCARSTGYEQYFGPGTRLTVT.